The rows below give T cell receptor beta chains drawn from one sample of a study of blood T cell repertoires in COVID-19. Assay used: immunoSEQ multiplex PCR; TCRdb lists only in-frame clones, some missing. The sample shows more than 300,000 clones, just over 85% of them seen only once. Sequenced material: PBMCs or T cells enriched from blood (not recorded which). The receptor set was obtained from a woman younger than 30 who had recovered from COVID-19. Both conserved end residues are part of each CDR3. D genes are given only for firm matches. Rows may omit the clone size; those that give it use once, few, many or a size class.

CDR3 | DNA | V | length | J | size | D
CASSPAGTGAGNTIYF | TGTGCCAGCAGCCCCGCCGGGACAGGGGCTGGAAACACCATATATTTT | TRBV11-2 | 16 | TRBJ1-3 | - | TRBD1
CASSRPGTRSDEQFF | TGTGCCAGCAGCCGACCCGGGACTAGGAGCGATGAGCAGTTCTTC | TRBV7-6 | 15 | TRBJ2-1 | - | TRBD2
CASSLGYGGSDSPLHF | TGCGCCAGCAGCTTGGGGTATGGGGGGTCGGATTCACCCCTCCACTTT | TRBV5-1 | 16 | TRBJ1-6 | once | -
CASSLAGREETQYF | TGCGCCAGCAGCTTGGCCGGCAGGGAAGAGACCCAGTACTTC | TRBV5-1 | 14 | TRBJ2-5 | few | -
CAISEPGGKNTGELFF | TGTGCCATCAGTGAGCCAGGGGGCAAGAACACCGGGGAGCTGTTTTTT | TRBV10-3 | 16 | TRBJ2-2 | once | TRBD1
CAWRADRVPYGYTF | TGTGCCTGGAGGGCCGACAGAGTACCCTATGGCTACACCTTC | TRBV30 | 14 | TRBJ1-2 | few | -
CASSPQGTGVGEQYF | TGTGCCAGCAGCCCACAAGGGACAGGGGTGGGCGAGCAGTACTTC | TRBV5-5 | 15 | TRBJ2-7 | - | TRBD1
CASSVAGRSTDTQYF | TGTGCCAGTAGTGTTGCGGGGAGGAGCACAGATACGCAGTATTTT | TRBV19 | 15 | TRBJ2-3 | - | -
CAWSVGLDRGDEQYF | TGTGCCTGGAGTGTGGGTTTGGACAGGGGGGACGAGCAGTACTTC | TRBV30 | 15 | TRBJ2-7 | - | TRBD1
CASSSYRDNTEAFF | TGTGCCAGCAGCTCCTACAGGGATAACACTGAAGCTTTCTTT | TRBV11-2 | 14 | TRBJ1-1 | few | -
CASSYAPDRVQEQYF | TGTGCCAGCAGTTACGCCCCCGACAGGGTACAAGAGCAGTACTTC | TRBV6-2/TRBV6-3 | 15 | TRBJ2-7 | few | TRBD1
CASSLDTGTYGYTF | TGCGCCAGCAGCCTGGACACCGGGACATATGGCTACACCTTC | TRBV4-1 | 14 | TRBJ1-2 | - | -
CASSLSTGANVLTF | TGCGCCAGCAGCTTGTCAACTGGGGCCAACGTCCTGACTTTC | TRBV5-1 | 14 | TRBJ2-6 | - | -